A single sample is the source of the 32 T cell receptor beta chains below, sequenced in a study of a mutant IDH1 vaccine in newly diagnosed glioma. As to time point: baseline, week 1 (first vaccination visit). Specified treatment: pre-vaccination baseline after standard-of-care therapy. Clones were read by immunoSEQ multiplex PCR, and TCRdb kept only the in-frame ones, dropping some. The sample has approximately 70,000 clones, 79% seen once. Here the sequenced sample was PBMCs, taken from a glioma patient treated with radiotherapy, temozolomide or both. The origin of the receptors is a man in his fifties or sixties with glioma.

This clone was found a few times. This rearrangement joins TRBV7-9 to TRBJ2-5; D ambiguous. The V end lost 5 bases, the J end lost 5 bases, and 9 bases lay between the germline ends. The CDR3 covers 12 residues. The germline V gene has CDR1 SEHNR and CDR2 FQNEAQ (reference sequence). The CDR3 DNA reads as TGTGCCAGCAGCCCCATAGTTGAGACCCAGTACTTC. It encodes CASSPIVETQYF.

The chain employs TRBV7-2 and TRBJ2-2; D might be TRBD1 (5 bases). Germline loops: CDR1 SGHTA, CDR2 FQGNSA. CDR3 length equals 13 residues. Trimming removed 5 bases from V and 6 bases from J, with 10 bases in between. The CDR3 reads CASSPVGPGELFF. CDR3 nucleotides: TGTGCCAGCAGCCCGGTGGGGCCCGGGGAGCTGTTTTTT. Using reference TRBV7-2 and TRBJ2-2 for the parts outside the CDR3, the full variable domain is GAGVSQSPSNKVTEKGKDVELRCDPISGHTALYWYRQSLGQGLEFLIYFQGNSAPDKSGLPSDRFSAERTGGSVSTLTIQRTQQEDSAVYLCASSPVGPGELFFGEGSRLTVL.

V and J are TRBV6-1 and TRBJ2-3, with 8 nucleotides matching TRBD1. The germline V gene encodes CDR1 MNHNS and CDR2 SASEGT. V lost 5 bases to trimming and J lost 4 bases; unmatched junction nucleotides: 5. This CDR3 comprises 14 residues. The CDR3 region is CASSLRQGPDTQYF. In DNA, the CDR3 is TGTGCCAGCAGTCTGCGACAGGGGCCAGATACGCAGTATTTT.

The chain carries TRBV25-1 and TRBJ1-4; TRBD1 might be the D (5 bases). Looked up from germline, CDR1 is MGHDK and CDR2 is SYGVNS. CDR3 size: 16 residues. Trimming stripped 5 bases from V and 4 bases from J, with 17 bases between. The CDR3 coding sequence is TGTGCCAGCAGTACCTCGGGGCCACGGGGTAATGAAAAACTGTTTTTT. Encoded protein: CASSTSGPRGNEKLFF.

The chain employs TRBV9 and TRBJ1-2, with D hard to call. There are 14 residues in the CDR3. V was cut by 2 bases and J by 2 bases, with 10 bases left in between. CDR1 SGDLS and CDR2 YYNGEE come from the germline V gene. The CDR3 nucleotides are TGTGCCAGCAGCGTCGGACCGCCGAACTATGGCTACACCTTC. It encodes CASSVGPPNYGYTF.

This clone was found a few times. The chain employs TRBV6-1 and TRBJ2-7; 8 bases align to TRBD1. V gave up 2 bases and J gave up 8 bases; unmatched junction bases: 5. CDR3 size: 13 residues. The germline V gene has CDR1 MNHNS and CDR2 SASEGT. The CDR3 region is CASSERTGLQQYF. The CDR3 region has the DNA TGTGCCAGCAGTGAACGGACAGGGTTACAGCAGTACTTC.

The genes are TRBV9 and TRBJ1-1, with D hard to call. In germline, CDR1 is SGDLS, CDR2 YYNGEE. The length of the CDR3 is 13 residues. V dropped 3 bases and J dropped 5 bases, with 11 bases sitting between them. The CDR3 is CASSALIRTEAFF. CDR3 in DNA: TGTGCCAGCAGCGCCCTCATCAGGACTGAAGCTTTCTTT.

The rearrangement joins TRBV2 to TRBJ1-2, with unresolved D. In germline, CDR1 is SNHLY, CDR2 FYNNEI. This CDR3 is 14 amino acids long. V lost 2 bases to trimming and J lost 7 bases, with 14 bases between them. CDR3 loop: CASSERVSTGGYTF. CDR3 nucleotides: TGTGCCAGCAGTGAAAGGGTTTCAACGGGTGGCTACACCTTC.

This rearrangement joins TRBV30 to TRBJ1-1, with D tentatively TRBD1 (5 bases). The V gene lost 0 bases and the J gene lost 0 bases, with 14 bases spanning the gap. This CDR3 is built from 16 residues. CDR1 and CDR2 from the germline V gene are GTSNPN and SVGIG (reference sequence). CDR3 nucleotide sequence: TGTGCCTGGAGTGTACAAGAGGGACCGATGAACACTGAAGCTTTCTTT. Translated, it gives CAWSVQEGPMNTEAFF.

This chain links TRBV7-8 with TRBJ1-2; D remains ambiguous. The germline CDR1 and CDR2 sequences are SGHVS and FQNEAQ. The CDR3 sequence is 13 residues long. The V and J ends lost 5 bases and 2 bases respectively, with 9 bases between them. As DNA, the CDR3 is TGTGCCAGCAGCCACGACTGGAACTATGGCTACACCTTC. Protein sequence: CASSHDWNYGYTF. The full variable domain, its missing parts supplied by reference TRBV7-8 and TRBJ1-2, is GAGVSQSPRYKVAKRGQDVALRCDPISGHVSLFWYQQALGQGPEFLTYFQNEAQLDKSGLPSDRFFAERPEGSVSTLKIQRTQQEDSAVYLCASSHDWNYGYTFGSGTRLTVV.

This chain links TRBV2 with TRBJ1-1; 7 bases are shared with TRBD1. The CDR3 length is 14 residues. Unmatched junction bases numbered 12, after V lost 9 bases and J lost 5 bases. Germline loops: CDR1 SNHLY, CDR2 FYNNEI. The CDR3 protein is CARSVDRSRTEAFF. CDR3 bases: TGTGCCAGGAGCGTGGACAGGTCGAGAACTGAAGCTTTCTTT.

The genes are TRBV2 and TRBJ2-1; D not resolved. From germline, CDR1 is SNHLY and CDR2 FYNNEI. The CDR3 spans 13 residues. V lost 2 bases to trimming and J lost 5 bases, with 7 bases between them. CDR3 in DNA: TGTGCCAGCAGTGAACTCGGAGACAATGAGCAGTTCTTC. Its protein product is CASSELGDNEQFF.

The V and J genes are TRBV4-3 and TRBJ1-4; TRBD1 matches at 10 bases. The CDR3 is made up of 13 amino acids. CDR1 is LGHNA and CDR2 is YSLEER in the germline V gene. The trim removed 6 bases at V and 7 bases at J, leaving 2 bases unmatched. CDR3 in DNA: TGCGCCAGCAGGGACAGGGGGGCTGAAAAACTGTTTTTT. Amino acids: CASRDRGAEKLFF.

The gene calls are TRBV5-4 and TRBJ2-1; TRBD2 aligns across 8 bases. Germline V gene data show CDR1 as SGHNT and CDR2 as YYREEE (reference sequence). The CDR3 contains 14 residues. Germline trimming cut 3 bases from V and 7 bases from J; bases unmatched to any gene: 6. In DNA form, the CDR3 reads TGTGCCAGCAGCTCGGGGGGGCCGGGAAATGAGCAGTTCTTC. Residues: CASSSGGPGNEQFF.

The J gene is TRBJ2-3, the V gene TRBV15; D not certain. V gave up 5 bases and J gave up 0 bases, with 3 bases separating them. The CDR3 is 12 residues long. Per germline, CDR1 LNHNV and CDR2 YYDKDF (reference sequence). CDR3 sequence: CATSRSTDTQYF. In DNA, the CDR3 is TGTGCCACCAGCCGTAGCACAGATACGCAGTATTTT.

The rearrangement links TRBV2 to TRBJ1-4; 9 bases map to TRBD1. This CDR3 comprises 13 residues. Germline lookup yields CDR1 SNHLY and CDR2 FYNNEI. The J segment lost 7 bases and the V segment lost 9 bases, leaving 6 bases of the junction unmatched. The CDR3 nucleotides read TGTGCCAGTACAGGGGGCCTTGGTGAAAAACTGTTTTTT. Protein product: CASTGGLGEKLFF.

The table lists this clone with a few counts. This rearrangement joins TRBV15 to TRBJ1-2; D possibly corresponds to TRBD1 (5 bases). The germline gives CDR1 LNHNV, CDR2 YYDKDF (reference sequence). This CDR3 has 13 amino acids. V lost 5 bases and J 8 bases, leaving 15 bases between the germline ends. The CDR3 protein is CATSARTSQGYTF. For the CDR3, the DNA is TGTGCCACCAGCGCACGGACATCGCAGGGCTACACCTTC.

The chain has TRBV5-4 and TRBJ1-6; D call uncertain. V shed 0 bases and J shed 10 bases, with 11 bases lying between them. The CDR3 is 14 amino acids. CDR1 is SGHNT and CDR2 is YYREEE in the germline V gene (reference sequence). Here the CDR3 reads CASSLVSGQSPLHF. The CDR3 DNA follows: TGTGCCAGCAGCTTGGTTTCTGGGCAGTCACCCCTCCACTTT.

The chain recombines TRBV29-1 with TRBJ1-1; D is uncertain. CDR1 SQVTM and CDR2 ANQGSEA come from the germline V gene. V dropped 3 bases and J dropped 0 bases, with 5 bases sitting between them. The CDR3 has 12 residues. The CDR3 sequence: CSVDPMNTEAFF. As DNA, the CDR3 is TGCAGCGTTGACCCCATGAACACTGAAGCTTTCTTT. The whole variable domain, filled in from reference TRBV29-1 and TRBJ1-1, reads SAVISQKPSRDICQRGTSLTIQCQVDSQVTMMFWYRQQPGQSLTLIATANQGSEATYESGFVIDKFPISRPNLTFSTLTVSNMSPEDSSIYLCSVDPMNTEAFFGQGTRLTVV.

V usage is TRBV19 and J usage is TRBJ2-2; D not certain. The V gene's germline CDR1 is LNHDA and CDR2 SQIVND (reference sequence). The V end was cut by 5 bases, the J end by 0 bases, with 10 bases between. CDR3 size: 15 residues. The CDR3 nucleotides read TGTGCCAGTAGTTTGGACGGTCCGAACACCGGGGAGCTGTTTTTT. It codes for CASSLDGPNTGELFF.

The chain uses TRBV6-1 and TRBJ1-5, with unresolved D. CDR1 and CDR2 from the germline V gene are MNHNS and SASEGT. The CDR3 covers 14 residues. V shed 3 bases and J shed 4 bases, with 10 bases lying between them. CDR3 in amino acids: CASSDSVGNQPQHF. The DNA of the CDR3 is TGTGCCAGCAGTGACTCGGTGGGTAATCAGCCCCAGCATTTT.

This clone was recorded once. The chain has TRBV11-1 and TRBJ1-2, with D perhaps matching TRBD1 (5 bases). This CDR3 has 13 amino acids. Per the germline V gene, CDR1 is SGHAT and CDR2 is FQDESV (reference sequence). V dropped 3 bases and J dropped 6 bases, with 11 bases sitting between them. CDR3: CASSFTREDGYTF. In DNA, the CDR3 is TGTGCCAGCAGCTTCACCAGGGAGGATGGCTACACCTTC.

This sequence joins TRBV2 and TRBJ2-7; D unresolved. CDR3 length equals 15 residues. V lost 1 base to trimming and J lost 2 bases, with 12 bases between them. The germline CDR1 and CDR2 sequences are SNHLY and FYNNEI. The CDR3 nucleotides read TGTGCCAGCAGTGAAGGTCGTAGCCCTCCCTACGAGCAGTACTTC. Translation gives CASSEGRSPPYEQYF. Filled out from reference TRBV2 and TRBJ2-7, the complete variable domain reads EPEVTQTPSHQVTQMGQEVILRCVPISNHLYFYWYRQILGQKVEFLVSFYNNEISEKSEIFDDQFSVERPDGSNFTLKIRSTKLEDSAMYFCASSEGRSPPYEQYFGPGTRLTVT.

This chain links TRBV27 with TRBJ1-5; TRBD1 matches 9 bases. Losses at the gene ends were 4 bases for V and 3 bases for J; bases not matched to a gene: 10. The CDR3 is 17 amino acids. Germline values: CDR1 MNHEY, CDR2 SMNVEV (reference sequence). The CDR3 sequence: CASSSSTGTGFNQPQHF. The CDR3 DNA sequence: TGTGCCAGCAGTTCCTCTACCGGGACAGGGTTCAATCAGCCCCAGCATTTT.

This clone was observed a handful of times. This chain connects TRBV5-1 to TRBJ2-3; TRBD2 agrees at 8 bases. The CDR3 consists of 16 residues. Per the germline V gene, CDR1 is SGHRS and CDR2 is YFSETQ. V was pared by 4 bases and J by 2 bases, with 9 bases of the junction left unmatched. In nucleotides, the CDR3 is TGCGCCAGCAGCCCGGCTGTTAGCGGGGACACAGATACGCAGTATTTT. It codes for CASSPAVSGDTDTQYF. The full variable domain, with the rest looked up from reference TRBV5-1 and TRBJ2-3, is KAGVTQTPRYLIKTRGQQVTLSCSPISGHRSVSWYQQTPGQGLQFLFEYFSETQRNKGNFPGRFSGRQFSNSRSEMNVSTLELGDSALYLCASSPAVSGDTDTQYFGPGTRLTVL.

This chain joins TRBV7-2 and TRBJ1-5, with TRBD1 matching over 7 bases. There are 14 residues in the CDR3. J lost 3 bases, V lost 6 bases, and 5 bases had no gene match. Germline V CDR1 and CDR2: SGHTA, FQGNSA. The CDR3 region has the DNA TGTGCCAGCAGACAGGGGAATTCCAATCAGCCCCAGCATTTT. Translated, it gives CASRQGNSNQPQHF.

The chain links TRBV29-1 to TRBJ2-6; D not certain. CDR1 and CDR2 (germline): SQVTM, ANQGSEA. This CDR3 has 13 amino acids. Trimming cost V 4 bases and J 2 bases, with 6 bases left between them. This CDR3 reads CSVGGTGANVLTF. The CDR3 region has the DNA TGCAGCGTTGGAGGCACTGGGGCCAACGTCCTGACTTTC.

The CDR3 loop is CATRTSGGSPYEQYF. Here the CDR3 DNA reads TGTGCCACCAGAACCTCAGGGGGTTCGCCCTACGAGCAGTACTTC. This chain joins TRBV15 and TRBJ2-7, with 7 nucleotides matching TRBD1. Germline CDR1 is LNHNV and CDR2 is YYDKDF (reference sequence). This CDR3 is 15 amino acids long. V dropped 6 bases and J dropped 2; count of bases not matched to a gene: 10.

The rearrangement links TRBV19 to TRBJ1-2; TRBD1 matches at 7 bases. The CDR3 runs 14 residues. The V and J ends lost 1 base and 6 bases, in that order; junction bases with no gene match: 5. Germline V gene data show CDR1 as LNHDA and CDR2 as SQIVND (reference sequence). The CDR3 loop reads CASSIAVGQNGYTF. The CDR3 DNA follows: TGTGCCAGTAGTATAGCGGTGGGACAGAATGGCTACACCTTC.

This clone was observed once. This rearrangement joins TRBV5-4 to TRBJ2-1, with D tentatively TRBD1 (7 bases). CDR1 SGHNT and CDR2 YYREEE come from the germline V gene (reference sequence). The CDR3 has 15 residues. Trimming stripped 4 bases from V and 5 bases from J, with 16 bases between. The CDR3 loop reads CASSQEGARNNEQFF. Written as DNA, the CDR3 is TGTGCCAGCAGCCAGGAGGGGGCAAGGAACAATGAGCAGTTCTTC.

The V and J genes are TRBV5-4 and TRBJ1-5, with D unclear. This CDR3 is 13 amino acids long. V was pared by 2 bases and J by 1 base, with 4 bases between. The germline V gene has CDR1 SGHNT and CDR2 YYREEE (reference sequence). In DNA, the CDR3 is TGTGCCAGCAGCTTTGACAGCAATCAGCCCCAGCATTTT. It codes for CASSFDSNQPQHF.

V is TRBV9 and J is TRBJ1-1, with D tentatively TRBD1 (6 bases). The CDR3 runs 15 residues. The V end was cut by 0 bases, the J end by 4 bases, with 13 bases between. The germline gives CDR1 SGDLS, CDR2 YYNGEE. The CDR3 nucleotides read TGTGCCAGCAGCGTAGCTCCGGGGGCGGGCACTGAAGCTTTCTTT. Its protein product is CASSVAPGAGTEAFF.